This entry describes one T cell receptor (beta chain). The CDR3 consists of 12 residues. Germline V lookup: CDR1 MNHEY, CDR2 SMNVEV (reference sequence). V was trimmed by 3 bases and J by 4 bases, leaving 5 bases between them. These data come from a study of blood T cell repertoires in COVID-19. On the study more broadly: The United States, Italy and Spain provided the acute and convalescent COVID-19 samples. PBMCs, B-cell-depleted T cells, or T cells provided the cDNA or gDNA that made up the material.

Original handling: The authors estimated nucleated cell counts from reference gene primer amplification. TCRdb's table, derived via immunoSEQ multiplex PCR, lists solely in-frame clones and lacks some. The V and J calls and clone size come from that table; D and trimming were worked out from the DNA. The data show some 200,000 clones, approximately 90% seen once. Sequencing was done on a sample of peripheral blood. This receptor was taken from an elderly man with acute or convalescent COVID-19. The chain recombines TRBV27 with TRBJ2-3, with D unclear. CDR3 amino acids: CASSFPADTQYF. The DNA of the CDR3 is TGTGCCAGCAGTTTCCCAGCAGATACGCAGTATTTT.